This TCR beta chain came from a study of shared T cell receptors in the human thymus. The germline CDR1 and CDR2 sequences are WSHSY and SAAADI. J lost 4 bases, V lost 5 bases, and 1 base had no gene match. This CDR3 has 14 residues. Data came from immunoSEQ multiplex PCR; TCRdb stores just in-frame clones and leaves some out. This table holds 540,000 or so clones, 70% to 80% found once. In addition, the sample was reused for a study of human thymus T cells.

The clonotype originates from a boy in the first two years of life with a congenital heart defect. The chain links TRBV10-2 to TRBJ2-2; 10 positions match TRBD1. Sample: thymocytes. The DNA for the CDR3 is TGCGCCAGCAGTCGGACAGGGGGCACCGGGGAGCTGTTTTTT. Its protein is CASSRTGGTGELFF.